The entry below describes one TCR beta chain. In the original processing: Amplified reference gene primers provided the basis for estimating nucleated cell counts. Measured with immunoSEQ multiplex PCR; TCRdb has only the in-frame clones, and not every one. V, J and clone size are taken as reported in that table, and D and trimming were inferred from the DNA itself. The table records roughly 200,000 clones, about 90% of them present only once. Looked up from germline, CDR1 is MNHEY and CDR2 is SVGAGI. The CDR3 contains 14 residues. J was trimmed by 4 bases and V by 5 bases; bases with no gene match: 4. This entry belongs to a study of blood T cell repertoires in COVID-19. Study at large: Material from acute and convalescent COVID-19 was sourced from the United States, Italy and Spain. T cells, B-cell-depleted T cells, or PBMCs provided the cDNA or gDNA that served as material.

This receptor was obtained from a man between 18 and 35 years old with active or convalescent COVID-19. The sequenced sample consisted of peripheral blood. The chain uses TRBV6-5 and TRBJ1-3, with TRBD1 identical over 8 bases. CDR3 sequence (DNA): TGTGCCAGCAGTATGACAGGGGTAGGAAACACCATATATTTT. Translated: CASSMTGVGNTIYF.